A single sample is the source of the 26 T cell receptor beta chains below, sequenced in a study of Ad26.COV2.S vaccination and SARS-CoV-2 variants. The treatment denotes: around 19 received Ad26.COV2.S at low or high dose, single or two shots; about 5 received placebo; per-sample allocation not given. At day 63 after the first vaccine or placebo injection, samples were drawn. Clones were read by immunoSEQ multiplex PCR, and TCRdb kept only the in-frame ones, dropping some. The sample lists 400,000 to 500,000 clones; approximately 89% were seen once. The sample was peripheral blood, taken in a trial of Ad26.COV2.S vaccine versus placebo. These receptors were obtained from a person between 18 and 65 years old who received the Ad26.COV2.S COVID-19 vaccine or a placebo.

The chain links TRBV5-1 to TRBJ2-3, with TRBD1 as a possible D gene (6 bases). Trimming pared 3 bases from V and 1 base from J, leaving 9 bases between. Germline V gives CDR1 SGHRS, CDR2 YFSETQ. The CDR3 consists of 14 residues. CDR3 sequence reads: CASSSRGRTDTQYF. The CDR3 bases are TGCGCCAGCAGCTCCAGGGGCCGCACAGATACGCAGTATTTT.

The V call is TRBV21-1, the J call TRBJ1-1. TRBV21-1 is assigned pseudogene status. The CDR3 consists of 13 residues. The DNA for the CDR3 is TGTGCCAGCAGCAGGGTCTGGGACACTGAAGCTTTCTTT. Its protein is CASSRVWDTEAFF.

The V gene is TRBV5-1, the J gene TRBJ1-1; D is possibly TRBD1 (5 bases). V lost 2 bases to trimming and J lost 1 base, with 12 bases between them. The CDR3 contains 15 residues. CDR1 and CDR2 from the germline V gene are SGHRS and YFSETQ. CDR3 coding DNA: TGCGCCAGCAGCTTTGGCGACAGAGCGAACACTGAAGCTTTCTTT. Its translation is CASSFGDRANTEAFF.

The chain uses TRBV18 and TRBJ2-4; 8 bases line up with TRBD2. Per the germline V gene, CDR1 is KGHSH and CDR2 is LQKENI. With V trimmed by 3 bases and J by 7 bases, 11 bases remained unmatched. The CDR3 has 16 amino acids. This CDR3 reads CASSPPGGGRMNIQYF. The CDR3 DNA reads TGTGCCAGCTCACCCCCGGGGGGGGGCCGTATGAACATTCAGTACTTC.

The rearrangement uses TRBV9 and TRBJ2-5, with 15 bases lining up with TRBD2. Per germline, CDR1 SGDLS and CDR2 YYNGEE. The CDR3 sequence is 18 residues long. V lost 0 bases to trimming and J lost 5 bases; unmatched junction nucleotides: 8. Here the CDR3 DNA reads TGTGCCAGCAGCGTAGATCCGGGACTAGCGGGGGGAAGGGAGACCCAGTACTTC. Amino acids: CASSVDPGLAGGRETQYF.

This clone has more than one count but fewer than ten. The V and J genes are TRBV3-1 (or the pseudogene TRBV3-2) and TRBJ1-1; no reliable D call. The CDR3 loop spans 11 amino acids. Between the trimmed V and J ends, which lost 5 bases and 12 bases, there was a span of 13 bases. Germline CDR1 and CDR2: LGHDT and YNNKEL (reference sequence). The CDR3 coding sequence is TGTGCCAGCAGCTCTACAATTGGGTCTTTCTTT. Encoded protein: CASSSTIGSFF.

The chain combines TRBV13 with TRBJ2-1; 12 bases agree with TRBD2. There are 18 residues in the CDR3. Germline lookup yields CDR1 PRHDT and CDR2 FYEKMQ (reference sequence). Trimming took 3 bases from V and 1 from J; bases not matched to a gene: 7. CDR3: CASSLWASGRGSYNEQFF. The CDR3 DNA reads as TGTGCCAGCAGCTTGTGGGCTAGCGGGAGGGGATCCTACAATGAGCAGTTCTTC.

The chain employs TRBV28 and TRBJ2-5; TRBD2 matches 10 bases. V was pared by 5 bases and J by 4 bases, with 19 bases of the junction left unmatched. The CDR3 is 19 residues long. Germline assignment: CDR1 MDHEN and CDR2 SYDVKM. CDR3 loop: CASSPRMGWVAGGPETQYF. The CDR3 coding sequence is TGTGCCAGCAGTCCGCGCATGGGGTGGGTAGCGGGGGGTCCAGAGACCCAGTACTTC.

V gene TRBV10-3 combines with J gene TRBJ2-3; 12 bases match TRBD2. There are 16 residues in the CDR3. Germline values: CDR1 ENHRY, CDR2 SYGVKD. Trimming at V came to 4 bases and at J to 0 bases, leaving 2 bases not matched to a gene. The CDR3 DNA sequence: TGTGCCATCAGTGTTGGGACTAGCGGGAGCACAGATACGCAGTATTTT. Its protein product is CAISVGTSGSTDTQYF.

The rearrangement uses TRBV7-9 and TRBJ2-1, with D possibly being TRBD1 or TRBD2 (5 bases each). V lost 10 bases to trimming and J lost 10 bases, with 11 bases between them. The CDR3 runs to 10 residues. Germline CDR1 reads SEHNR; CDR2 reads FQNEAQ (reference sequence). CDR3 sequence (DNA): TGTGCCACAGAGGGGTGGGAGCAGTTCTTC. As protein: CATEGWEQFF.

The count of this clone is one. This rearrangement joins TRBV5-5 to TRBJ2-4, with a weak D call TRBD1 (5 bases). Germline V gene sequence: CDR1 SGHKS, CDR2 YYEKEE (reference sequence). CDR3 length equals 14 residues. Trimming shortened V by 2 bases and J by 8 bases, and 14 bases separated the two germline ends. CDR3 sequence: CASSFQGVGDIQYF. CDR3 sequence (DNA): TGTGCCAGCAGCTTTCAGGGTGTAGGGGACATTCAGTACTTC.

The chain couples TRBV6-2 or TRBV6-3 to TRBJ1-2; D is uncertain. V gave up 5 bases and J gave up 8 bases, with 18 bases separating them. CDR1 is MNHEY, CDR2 SVGEGT, per germline. The CDR3 consists of 14 residues. The DNA for the CDR3 is TGTGCCAGCAGTGTCCGGACGGAATATGAAGGCTACACCTTC. It is translated as CASSVRTEYEGYTF.

The rearrangement joins TRBV25-1 to TRBJ2-5; possibly TRBD2 for D (5 bases). The germline CDR1 and CDR2 sequences are MGHDK and SYGVNS. V lost 0 bases and J lost 0, with 17 bases in between. The CDR3 is 18 amino acids. This CDR3 reads CASSEYRGSRLYQETQYF. CDR3 coding DNA: TGTGCCAGCAGTGAATACAGAGGGAGTCGACTATACCAAGAGACCCAGTACTTC.

V gene TRBV4-3 combines with J gene TRBJ1-4, with 7 positions matching TRBD1. Germline V gives CDR1 LGHNA, CDR2 YSLEER. The V gene end was trimmed by 0 bases and the J gene end by 8 bases; junction bases not matched to a gene: 15. CDR3 length: 18 residues. CDR3 nucleotide sequence: TGCGCCAGCAGCCAAGATATCGGGGAGAGGGGGCCCTCGGAAAAACTGTTTTTT. Its protein product is CASSQDIGERGPSEKLFF.

This chain uses TRBV4-1 with TRBJ1-2; D might be TRBD1 (5 bases). The germline V and J ends were trimmed by 7 bases and 3 bases, with 18 bases remaining between them. The V gene's germline CDR1 is MGHRA and CDR2 YSYEKL. The CDR3 length is 15 residues. The CDR3 region is CASTPVGRADYGYTF. Here the CDR3 DNA reads TGCGCCAGCACCCCCGTGGGCAGGGCTGACTATGGCTACACCTTC.

CDR3 sequence reads: CASSRVDNEQFF. In DNA form, the CDR3 reads TGTGCCAGCAGTCGGGTCGACAATGAGCAGTTCTTC. The rearrangement joins TRBV2 to TRBJ2-1; D is ambiguous. Germline V CDR1 and CDR2: SNHLY, FYNNEI. Trimming removed 5 bases at V and 5 bases at J, with 7 bases between. The length of the CDR3 is 12 residues.

The rearrangement links TRBV6-5 to TRBJ1-2; D might be TRBD1 (5 bases). CDR1 is MNHEY, CDR2 SVGAGI, per germline. Between the trimmed V and J ends, which lost 6 bases and 6 bases, there was a span of 11 bases. The CDR3 spans 12 residues. Here the CDR3 DNA reads TGTGCCAGCAGGGGACTGGCTGATGGCTACACCTTC. This codes for CASRGLADGYTF.

The rearrangement uses TRBV7-9 and TRBJ2-5; the D call may be TRBD1 or TRBD2 (5 bases each). V gave up 1 base and J gave up 5 bases, with 11 bases separating them. Germline V gene data show CDR1 as SEHNR and CDR2 as FQNEAQ (reference sequence). The CDR3 extends over 14 amino acids. In DNA form, the CDR3 reads TGTGCCAGCAGCTTAGAATGGGGGTCGGAGACCCAGTACTTC. As protein: CASSLEWGSETQYF.

This clone was counted between two and nine times. The rearrangement links TRBV4-2 to TRBJ1-2, with D possibly TRBD1 on 5 matching bases. The CDR3 runs 18 residues. Germline CDR1 reads LGHNA; CDR2 reads YNFKEQ. V was trimmed by 0 bases and J by 3 bases, leaving 20 bases between them. CDR3 bases: TGTGCCAGCAGCCAAGATCGGGGCGAGGAGGGGCTTTACTATGGCTACACCTTC. It yields the protein CASSQDRGEEGLYYGYTF.

The gene calls are TRBV5-1 and TRBJ1-2; 9 bases agree with TRBD1. CDR1 and CDR2 from the germline V gene are SGHRS and YFSETQ. The V segment lost 5 bases and the J segment 0 bases; nucleotides outside the gene matches: 8. CDR3 length: 16 residues. CDR3 bases: TGCGCCAGCAGAACGGACAGGGGAAGCGCTAACTATGGCTACACCTTC. Translation gives CASRTDRGSANYGYTF.

The V and J genes are TRBV4-1 and TRBJ1-2, with 11 bases that match TRBD1. The CDR3 is made up of 18 amino acids. From germline, CDR1 is MGHRA and CDR2 YSYEKL. V gave up 4 bases and J gave up 10 bases; unmatched junction bases: 20. This chain's CDR3 is CASSLLYSGTGGVWDYTF. CDR3 sequence (DNA): TGCGCCAGCAGCCTCCTTTATAGCGGGACAGGGGGTGTTTGGGACTACACCTTC.

The chain carries TRBV5-4 and TRBJ1-1; 7 nucleotides agree with TRBD1. J gave up 4 bases and V 1 base, and 4 bases lay outside the gene matches. The CDR3 spans 14 residues. CDR1 SGHNT and CDR2 YYREEE come from the germline V gene (reference sequence). The CDR3 reads CASSLNSGGTEAFF. CDR3 sequence (DNA): TGTGCCAGCAGCTTGAACTCAGGGGGCACTGAAGCTTTCTTT.

The chain recombines TRBV7-9 with TRBJ1-5; 9 bases agree with TRBD1. V shed 6 bases and J 5 bases; nucleotides not matched to a gene: 2. CDR3 length equals 13 residues. Germline V gives CDR1 SEHNR, CDR2 FQNEAQ (reference sequence). CDR3 sequence: CASRRDRDQPQHF. The CDR3 DNA follows: TGTGCCAGCAGGAGGGACAGGGATCAGCCCCAGCATTTT.

The chain uses TRBV7-9 and TRBJ1-3; D call uncertain. This CDR3 has 14 amino acids. V was trimmed by 6 bases and J by 0 bases, leaving 9 bases between them. CDR1 SEHNR and CDR2 FQNEAQ come from the germline V gene (reference sequence). The CDR3 DNA reads as TGTGCCAGCAGGGGCACTTACTCTGGAAACACCATATATTTT. It yields the protein CASRGTYSGNTIYF.

The J gene is TRBJ2-3, the V gene TRBV9; D is undetermined. V lost 3 bases to trimming and J lost 2 bases, with 4 bases between them. The CDR3 has 12 residues. Per the germline V gene, CDR1 is SGDLS and CDR2 is YYNGEE. The CDR3 bases are TGTGCCAGCAGCGCCCTCACAGATACGCAGTATTTT. Its translation is CASSALTDTQYF.

The CDR3 DNA follows: TGCGCCAGCAGCCCCGAGAACAGGGCGAGATGGTCTTGGGCCTCTGGGGCCAACGTCCTGACTTTC. Encoded protein: CASSPENRARWSWASGANVLTF. The V call is TRBV4-3, the J call TRBJ2-6; TRBD1 might be the D (6 bases). This CDR3 region has 22 residues. Germline V gene data show CDR1 as LGHNA and CDR2 as YSLEER. V was clipped by 4 bases and J by 0 bases, with 28 bases between them.